This TCR beta chain was captured in a study of blood T cell repertoires in COVID-19. Background on the study: The cDNA or gDNA used as material had been derived from T cells, B-cell-depleted T cells, or PBMCs.

Trimming left V 5 bases short and J 4 bases short, with 8 bases between. Germline CDR1 SGHAT, CDR2 FQNNGV. The CDR3 runs to 12 residues. Participants' reported clinical history set cohort assignment. Profiled with immunoSEQ multiplex PCR; TCRdb holds only in-frame clones, not every one. The sample lists about 170,000 clones; 70% to 90% were seen once. This chain connects TRBV11-2 to TRBJ1-2; no definite D call. This clonotype originated in a woman between 18 and 30 years old who had recovered from COVID-19. The sample consisted of PBMCs or T cells enriched from blood (not recorded which). The DNA for the CDR3 is TGTGCCAGCAGCCAGGCAGTCTATGGCTACACCTTC. Translation gives CASSQAVYGYTF. Full variable domain (missing parts from reference TRBV11-2 and TRBJ1-2): EAGVAQSPRYKIIEKRQSVAFWCNPISGHATLYWYQQILGQGPKLLIQFQNNGVVDDSQLPKDRFSAERLKGVDSTLKIQPAKLEDSAVYLCASSQAVYGYTFGSGTRLTVV.